The 12 T cell receptor beta chains in this list originate from one sample, sequenced in a study of long-term antiretroviral therapy in people with HIV. Running of the v3.0 immunoSEQ assay took place at survey level. Measured with immunoSEQ multiplex PCR; TCRdb has only the in-frame clones, and not every one. This sample carries about 39,000 clones, approximately 85% of them seen once, and the ten largest clones take approximately 5.3%. The sample in question was unsorted PBMCs, obtained 3.1 years after starting antiretroviral therapy. The receptors originated from a woman in her 50s with HIV.

This rearrangement joins TRBV7-8 to TRBJ1-2, with D possibly being TRBD1 (6 bases). Germline assignment: CDR1 SGHVS and CDR2 FQNEAQ. Trimming removed 6 bases from V and 4 bases from J, with 15 bases in between. The CDR3 length is 14 residues. The CDR3, as DNA: TGTGCCAGCAGTTCCTACAGGGATAGCTATGGCTACACCTTC. It encodes CASSSYRDSYGYTF.

J is TRBJ2-7 and V is TRBV6-5, with 9 bases matching TRBD1. Germline V CDR1 and CDR2: MNHEY, SVGAGI. CDR3 length: 16 amino acids. J was trimmed by 3 bases and V by 2 bases; bases with no gene match: 8. CDR3 sequence: CASSYHGTGIDYEQYF. The CDR3 DNA reads as TGTGCCAGCAGTTACCACGGGACAGGGATTGACTACGAGCAGTACTTC.

This clone appeared a few times. The chain uses TRBV25-1 and TRBJ1-6; 7 bases match TRBD1. The junction had 5 bases not matched to a gene; V was cut back by 3 bases and J by 6 bases. CDR1 is MGHDK and CDR2 is SYGVNS in the germline V gene. The CDR3 is made up of 15 amino acids. CDR3 nucleotide sequence: TGTGCCAGCAGTGATCGGGACAGAATTAATTCACCCCTCCACTTT. Its protein product is CASSDRDRINSPLHF.

CDR3 protein: CASSAGWETQYF. In nucleotides, the CDR3 is TGTGCCAGCAGTGCCGGCTGGGAGACCCAGTACTTC. The V gene is TRBV6-5, the J gene TRBJ2-5; D remains unclear. The CDR3 loop spans 12 amino acids. Germline CDR1 is MNHEY and CDR2 is SVGAGI. V was shortened by 5 bases and J by 5 bases, with 9 bases between the two germline ends.

V is TRBV4-2 and J is TRBJ1-2, with 10 bases that match TRBD1. Germline V gene sequence: CDR1 LGHNA, CDR2 YNFKEQ. The CDR3 runs 14 residues. V dropped 1 base and J dropped 8; count of bases not matched to a gene: 4. The CDR3 bases are TGTGCCAGCAGCCAAGGACAGGGGGCGGGGGGCTACACCTTC. It yields the protein CASSQGQGAGGYTF.

The gene calls are TRBV4-1 and TRBJ1-2; 7 bases are shared with TRBD1. The CDR3 extends over 16 amino acids. Germline V gene sequence: CDR1 MGHRA, CDR2 YSYEKL. V dropped 3 bases and J dropped 0; count of bases not matched to a gene: 7. In DNA form, the CDR3 reads TGCGCCAGCAGCCACGGAGGGGACAGCCCTAACTATGGCTACACCTTC. Translation: CASSHGGDSPNYGYTF.

This sequence joins TRBV5-4 and TRBJ1-1; D gene ambiguous. With 3 bases removed from V and 5 bases from J, the gap between germline ends came to 14 bases. CDR1 SGHNT and CDR2 YYREEE come from the germline V gene (reference sequence). The CDR3 extends over 14 amino acids. For the CDR3, the DNA is TGTGCCAGCAGCTCCATTCGGAAGGAAACTGAAGCTTTCTTT. Its protein is CASSSIRKETEAFF.

The chain employs TRBV10-3 and TRBJ2-7; D might be TRBD2 (5 bases). Germline-derived CDR1 and CDR2 are ENHRY and SYGVKD. The ends were cut back, 6 bases at V and 1 base at J, with 13 bases in the middle. The CDR3 runs 14 residues. This CDR3 reads CAIRSGAESYEQYF. The DNA of the CDR3 is TGTGCCATCAGGAGTGGAGCGGAGTCCTACGAGCAGTACTTC.

The chain links TRBV4-3 to TRBJ1-5; 7 bases align to TRBD1. The germline gives CDR1 LGHNA, CDR2 YSLEER. This CDR3 is 15 amino acids long. Trimming cost V 1 base and J 7 bases; bases outside gene matches: 7. CDR3 DNA: TGCGCCAGCAGCCAAGTACAGGGGACGGGGCAGCCCCAGCATTTT. Translating gives CASSQVQGTGQPQHF.

The chain carries TRBV7-2 and TRBJ1-1; 8 bases fit TRBD1. CDR1 is SGHTA and CDR2 is FQGNSA in the germline V gene. CDR3 length: 16 amino acids. Trimming cost V 1 base and J 4 bases; bases outside gene matches: 8. The CDR3 spells CASSLGQGAMGTEAFF. The CDR3 nucleotides are TGTGCCAGCAGCTTAGGTCAGGGGGCGATGGGCACTGAAGCTTTCTTT.

The gene calls are TRBV27 and TRBJ2-7; D unresolved. The CDR3 loop spans 14 amino acids. CDR1 is MNHEY, CDR2 SMNVEV, per germline (reference sequence). V lost 3 bases to trimming and J lost 1 base, with 10 bases between them. Written as DNA, the CDR3 is TGTGCCAGCAGTTTTAAAAGGGCGTCCTACGAGCAGTACTTC. It yields the protein CASSFKRASYEQYF.

The V and J genes are TRBV30 and TRBJ1-2; TRBD1 might be the D (5 bases). There are 16 residues in the CDR3. The germline V gene encodes CDR1 GTSNPN and CDR2 SVGIG (reference sequence). V was clipped by 2 bases and J by 2 bases, with 18 bases between them. The DNA for the CDR3 is TGTGCCTGGAGTTTCAGGACACTACAAACCAACTATGGCTACACCTTC. Protein sequence: CAWSFRTLQTNYGYTF. Filled out from reference TRBV30 and TRBJ1-2, the complete variable domain reads SQTIHQWPATLVQPVGSPLSLECTVEGTSNPNLYWYRQAAGRGLQLLFYSVGIGQISSEVPQNLSASRPQDRQFILSSKKLLLSDSGFYLCAWSFRTLQTNYGYTFGSGTRLTVV.